Listed below are T cell receptor beta chains from one sample, sequenced in a study of cytomegalovirus exposure and HLA in healthy donors. The table came from immunoSEQ multiplex PCR; TCRdb's copy has only in-frame clones and leaves some out. The sample includes about 90,000 clones, more than 60% of them seen just once. The sequenced sample was PBMCs. The receptor source for this set is a man between 25 and 39 years old in good health and CMV-seronegative. Each CDR3 is given with its conserved first and last residue. A D gene is named only where the DNA matches it firmly. A clone size is listed for some rows: how often the clone was seen (once, few, many), or a class if it is expanded.

TRBV7-3	NA	TRBJ1-2	few	TGTGCCAGCAGCTTAGGGCCAGCCGAGAACTATGGCTACACCTTC	CASSLGPAENYGYTF
TRBV28	NA	TRBJ2-1	few	TGTGCCAGCAGTTCCCCCGGAACTAGGATCCATGAGCAGTTCTTC	CASSSPGTRIHEQFF
TRBV7-9	TRBD2	TRBJ2-5	NA	TGTTCCAGCGCAGACGGGAGGACTGGAGAGACCCAGTACTTC	CSSADGRTGETQYF
TRBV18	NA	TRBJ2-7	NA	TGTGCCAGCTCTTCCGCTCCACAGTCTGTTGCCTACGAGCAGTACTTC	CASSSAPQSVAYEQYF
TRBV19	TRBD2	TRBJ2-3	NA	TGTGCCAGTAGTATAGTGGTCGGGAGGTCCACAGATACGCAGTATTTT	CASSIVVGRSTDTQYF
TRBV4-2	NA	TRBJ2-7	NA	TGTGCCAGCAGCCAAGATCTCCCAGGGGTCACCTTGAACTACGAGCAGTACTTC	CASSQDLPGVTLNYEQYF
TRBV25-1	NA	TRBJ2-5	NA	TGTGCCAGCAGCCTAACACAGGTTGCGGAGACCCAGTACTTC	CASSLTQVAETQYF
TRBV4-2	TRBD2	TRBJ2-2	few	TGTGCCAGCAGCCGGCTAACTAGCGGGAAGAACACCGGGGAGCTGTTTTTT	CASSRLTSGKNTGELFF
TRBV5-4	TRBD1	TRBJ2-3	NA	TGTGCCAGCAGCCTAGGGGACAGTGTCACAGATACGCAGTATTTT	CASSLGDSVTDTQYF
TRBV28	TRBD2	TRBJ2-2	NA	TGTGCCAGCAGTTGGCGGACTAGCGGGAGAATGGGGGAGCTGTTTTTT	CASSWRTSGRMGELFF
TRBV11-3	TRBD1	TRBJ1-6	once	TGTGCCAGCAGCCAAAGTGGACAGGGGAAGGATTCACCCCTCCACTTT	CASSQSGQGKDSPLHF
TRBV11-2	NA	TRBJ2-7	few	TGTGCCAGCAGCTCCGAGGCGCTACGAGAGCAGTACTTC	CASSSEALREQYF
TRBV5-4	TRBD1	TRBJ1-2	NA	TGTGCCAGCAACTTGGCCGAACAGGGGGCGTTCGGCTACACCTTC	CASNLAEQGAFGYTF
TRBV6-5	NA	TRBJ2-7	NA	TGTGCCGCGCGGGGACCACCCTACTCCTACGAGCAGTACTTC	CAARGPPYSYEQYF
TRBV14	TRBD2	TRBJ2-1	few	TGTGCCAGCAGCCCGGCCTCGGGATTCGGGAGGGGCAATGAGCAGTTCTTC	CASSPASGFGRGNEQFF
TRBV5-1	TRBD2	TRBJ2-1	NA	TGCGCCAGCAGCACTAGCGGGGGGGCTGGAAACAATGAGCAGTTCTTC	CASSTSGGAGNNEQFF